The TCR beta chain described here comes from a study of metastatic and nonmetastatic thyroid tumors. Study background: The comparison covered peripheral blood and tumor or nodule tissue in malignant and benign thyroid patients.

To note about this clone: Its specificity is not known.

Among the patients, none had received any treatment before thyroid surgery. Authors' processing steps: CDR3 differences across clinicopathological groups were used to build a distant-metastasis classifier for papillary thyroid cancer. TCRdb ran MiXCR on the PCR reads. The authors' filters were not applied to this entry. The repertoire holds 7,700 or so clones, with approximately 29% as singletons. Whole-study findings and limits: When malignant thyroid tumors were compared with benign nodules, TCR beta diversity was reportedly significantly higher in the malignant tumors. This held in both blood and tumor samples.

Per germline, CDR1 SGHTA and CDR2 FQGNSA. The V segment lost 5 bases and the J segment 8 bases; nucleotides outside the gene matches: 13. This CDR3 has 15 residues. The rearrangement joins TRBV7-2 to TRBJ1-2; the match to TRBD1 covers 8 bases. Source material: tumor tissue. This TCR came from a female donor with papillary thyroid cancer or a benign thyroid nodule (not recorded which). Some clones in this sample may be carry-over from other donors' samples. Written as DNA, the CDR3 is TGTGCCAGCAGCCTGAGTACAGGGGGTGGAATAGGCTACACCTTC. It is translated as CASSLSTGGGIGYTF. Together with reference TRBV7-2 and TRBJ1-2, the CDR3 gives the full variable domain: GAGVSQSPSNKVTEKGKDVELRCDPISGHTALYWYRQSLGQGLEFLIYFQGNSAPDKSGLPSDRFSAERTGGSVSTLTIQRTQQEDSAVYLCASSLSTGGGIGYTFGSGTRLTVV.